This TCR beta chain was identified during a study of T cells in Graves' hyperthyroidism and ophthalmopathy. RNA transcripts served as the template for amplifying TCR beta CDR3 regions. A set of HTBI primers served as the primers for a first-round RT-PCR of the TCR CDR3. TCRdb ran MiXCR on the multiplex PCR reads and lists one entry per CDR3 protein. The sample contains some 690,000 distinct CDR3 sequences, 17% of which appear only once. The germline V gene has CDR1 MDHEN and CDR2 SYDVKM. Unmatched junction bases numbered 11, after V lost 4 bases and J lost 8 bases. This CDR3 is built from 15 residues.

Sequences were obtained from blood. This receptor was taken from a man aged 45-65 years with Graves' hyperthyroidism. The genes are TRBV28 and TRBJ2-1; TRBD2 aligns across 7 bases. CDR3 amino acids: CASSSGGSGNHEQFF. The CDR3 bases are TGTGCCAGCAGTTCGGGGGGAAGCGGGAATCATGAGCAGTTCTTC.